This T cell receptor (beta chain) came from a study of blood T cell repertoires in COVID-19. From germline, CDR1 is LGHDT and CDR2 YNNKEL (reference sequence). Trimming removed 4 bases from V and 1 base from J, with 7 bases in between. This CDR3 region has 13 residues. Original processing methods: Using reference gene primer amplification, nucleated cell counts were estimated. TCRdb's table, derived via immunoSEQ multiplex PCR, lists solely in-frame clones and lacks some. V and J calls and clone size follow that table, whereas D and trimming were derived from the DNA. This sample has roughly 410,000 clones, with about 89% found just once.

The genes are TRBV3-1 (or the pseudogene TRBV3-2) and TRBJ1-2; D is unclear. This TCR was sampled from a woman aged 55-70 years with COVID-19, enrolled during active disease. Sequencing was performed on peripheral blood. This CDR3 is CASSRQVNYGYTF. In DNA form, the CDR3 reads TGTGCCAGCAGCCGTCAGGTTAACTATGGCTACACCTTC.